One and the same sample provided the 18 T cell receptor beta chains below, sequenced in a study of shared clonotypes between healthy human individuals. TCRdb's copy holds only in-frame clones and misses some; the assay was immunoSEQ multiplex PCR. The sample contains 600,000 to 750,000 clones, about 92% of which appear only once. The sample comprised memory CD8+ T cells from PBMCs. Stated subset: CD45RO+ cells pooled with CCR7-negative TemRA cells. All receptors come from a man younger than 30 in good health. Some clones in this sample may be carry-over from other donors' samples.

The chain couples TRBV27 to TRBJ2-7; 10 bases match TRBD2. Per germline, CDR1 MNHEY and CDR2 SMNVEV (reference sequence). This CDR3 is built from 15 residues. Trimming took 0 bases from V and 3 from J; bases not matched to a gene: 2. CDR3 protein: CASSLSPSGGYEQYF. The CDR3 DNA follows: TGTGCCAGCAGTTTATCTCCTAGCGGGGGCTACGAGCAGTACTTC.

The J gene is TRBJ2-1, the V gene TRBV27; the match to TRBD2 covers 11 bases. The V segment lost 8 bases and the J segment 5 bases; nucleotides outside the gene matches: 8. The CDR3 has 15 residues. In germline, CDR1 is MNHEY, CDR2 SMNVEV (reference sequence). The CDR3 spells CASHSETSGNNEQFF. In DNA, the CDR3 is TGTGCCAGCCACTCGGAGACTAGCGGGAACAATGAGCAGTTCTTC.

The chain recombines TRBV9 with TRBJ2-1, with D uncertain. The V gene's germline CDR1 is SGDLS and CDR2 YYNGEE. The CDR3 extends over 17 amino acids. The V end was cut by 0 bases, the J end by 0 bases, with 13 bases between. The CDR3 nucleotides are TGTGCCAGCAGCGTAGTCCCTTTGCAAAGCTCCTACAATGAGCAGTTCTTC. Its protein is CASSVVPLQSSYNEQFF.

This chain links TRBV7-2 with TRBJ2-1; 8 bases are a match to TRBD2. J was trimmed by 10 bases and V by 2 bases; bases with no gene match: 7. The CDR3 spans 14 residues. Per germline, CDR1 SGHTA and CDR2 FQGNSA. CDR3 protein: CASSLKRESGEQFF. The CDR3, as DNA: TGTGCCAGCAGCTTAAAGCGGGAGTCAGGGGAGCAGTTCTTC.

The genes are TRBV2 and TRBJ2-7; D perhaps matches TRBD2 (6 bases). In germline, CDR1 is SNHLY, CDR2 FYNNEI. The CDR3 consists of 15 residues. V was pared by 0 bases and J by 3 bases, with 12 bases between. The CDR3 loop reads CASSEATSRLYEQYF. CDR3 nucleotide sequence: TGTGCCAGCAGTGAAGCTACTAGCCGGCTCTACGAGCAGTACTTC.

J is TRBJ2-1 and V is TRBV4-1; D is perhaps TRBD1 or TRBD2 (5 bases each). Germline CDR1 MGHRA, CDR2 YSYEKL. V dropped 1 base and J dropped 7 bases, with 8 bases sitting between them. The CDR3 is 13 amino acids. The CDR3 loop is CASSQVGENEQFF. The CDR3 region has the DNA TGCGCCAGCAGCCAAGTAGGGGAGAATGAGCAGTTCTTC.

The chain combines TRBV7-9 with TRBJ1-1; D unclear. Germline assignment: CDR1 SEHNR and CDR2 FQNEAQ (reference sequence). V lost 2 bases and J lost 6, with 7 bases in between. The CDR3 has 12 amino acids. CDR3 sequence: CASSLIAAEAFF. DNA of the CDR3: TGTGCCAGCAGCTTAATAGCGGCTGAAGCTTTCTTT.

V usage is TRBV11-2 and J usage is TRBJ2-3, with a weak D call TRBD2 (6 bases). V was trimmed by 6 bases and J by 0 bases, leaving 16 bases between them. CDR1 is SGHAT and CDR2 is FQNNGV in the germline V gene. The CDR3 covers 16 residues. The CDR3 DNA reads TGTGCCAGCAGGGCCGGGCCAGCGGGCAGCACAGATACGCAGTATTTT. Protein: CASRAGPAGSTDTQYF.

The chain employs TRBV11-2 and TRBJ2-1, with TRBD2 identical over 8 bases. CDR1 SGHAT and CDR2 FQNNGV come from the germline V gene. The CDR3 is 16 residues long. J was trimmed by 4 bases and V by 2 bases; bases with no gene match: 7. CDR3 in amino acids: CASSLLRASGYNEQFF. The CDR3 DNA follows: TGTGCCAGCAGCTTATTAAGGGCTAGCGGGTACAATGAGCAGTTCTTC.

The chain couples TRBV28 to TRBJ1-6; TRBD1 might be the D (6 bases). V lost 3 bases and J 8 bases, leaving 11 bases between the germline ends. The CDR3 runs to 14 residues. Germline CDR1 and CDR2: MDHEN and SYDVKM. In DNA, the CDR3 is TGTGCCAGCAGTTTCCCCAGGGGAGATTCACCCCTCCACTTT. Protein product: CASSFPRGDSPLHF.

J is TRBJ1-4 and V is TRBV7-2; 11 bases fit TRBD1. CDR3 length: 17 residues. Germline CDR1 SGHTA, CDR2 FQGNSA. Trimming cost V 1 base and J 7 bases; bases outside gene matches: 8. The CDR3 nucleotides are TGTGCCAGCAGCTTAGAATTGGGGACAGGGGGGAGTGAAAAACTGTTTTTT. Translating gives CASSLELGTGGSEKLFF. Using reference TRBV7-2 and TRBJ1-4 for the parts outside the CDR3, the full variable domain is GAGVSQSPSNKVTEKGKDVELRCDPISGHTALYWYRQSLGQGLEFLIYFQGNSAPDKSGLPSDRFSAERTGGSVSTLTIQRTQQEDSAVYLCASSLELGTGGSEKLFFGSGTQLSVL.

V gene TRBV7-3 combines with J gene TRBJ1-3, with unresolved D. This CDR3 is 17 amino acids long. Germline loops: CDR1 SGHTA, CDR2 FQGTGA. The germline V and J ends were trimmed by 5 bases and 0 bases, with 17 bases remaining between them. In nucleotides, the CDR3 is TGTGCCAGCAGCATAAAGCCCAGGTCCCTCTCTGGAAACACCATATATTTT. This codes for CASSIKPRSLSGNTIYF.

The rearrangement links TRBV4-2 to TRBJ1-2; maybe TRBD1 (6 bases). V lost 1 base, J lost 8 bases, and 11 bases lay in between. From germline, CDR1 is LGHNA and CDR2 YNFKEQ. There are 13 residues in the CDR3. The CDR3 sequence: CASSQVEGGGYTF. The CDR3 bases are TGTGCCAGCAGCCAAGTTGAAGGGGGAGGCTACACCTTC.

On this clone: Different DNA sequences within this sample yield the same CDR3. The gene calls are TRBV5-6 and TRBJ2-7, with D tentatively TRBD1 or TRBD2 (5 bases each). CDR3 size: 12 residues. V lost 4 bases to trimming and J lost 2 bases, with 7 bases between them. Germline V gene data show CDR1 as SGHDT and CDR2 as YYEEEE. CDR3 in amino acids: CASSLGAYEQYF. For the CDR3, the DNA is TGTGCCAGCAGCCTGGGGGCCTACGAGCAGTACTTC.

V gene TRBV6-1 combines with J gene TRBJ2-5, with D possibly TRBD1 on 6 matching bases. V dropped 4 bases and J dropped 0 bases, with 12 bases sitting between them. The germline CDR1 and CDR2 sequences are MNHNS and SASEGT. The CDR3 consists of 15 residues. CDR3 sequence (DNA): TGTGCCAGCAGTGTACAGGGAAAGTACCAAGAGACCCAGTACTTC. Protein: CASSVQGKYQETQYF.

The V call is TRBV6-4, the J call TRBJ2-1; no clear D. This CDR3 contains 13 residues. The germline gives CDR1 MRHNA, CDR2 SNTAGT. Trimming shortened V by 0 bases and J by 7 bases, and 7 bases separated the two germline ends. CDR3 loop: CASSDSEVNEQFF. The DNA of the CDR3 is TGTGCCAGCAGTGACTCCGAAGTTAATGAGCAGTTCTTC.

The V call is TRBV4-1, the J call TRBJ1-5; the D is unclear. The CDR3 runs to 15 residues. Germline loops: CDR1 MGHRA, CDR2 YSYEKL. Trimming cost V 3 bases and J 7 bases, with 16 bases left between them. This chain's CDR3 is CASSHWGSDIQPQHF. DNA of the CDR3: TGCGCCAGCAGCCATTGGGGTTCCGATATCCAGCCCCAGCATTTT.

The chain carries TRBV7-8 and TRBJ1-1, with TRBD1 matching 9 bases. CDR3 length equals 13 residues. V shed 2 bases and J 7 bases; nucleotides not matched to a gene: 2. The germline gives CDR1 SGHVS, CDR2 FQNEAQ. The CDR3 DNA is TGTGCCAGCAGCTTATGGGGACAGGGTGAAGCTTTCTTT. This translates into CASSLWGQGEAFF.